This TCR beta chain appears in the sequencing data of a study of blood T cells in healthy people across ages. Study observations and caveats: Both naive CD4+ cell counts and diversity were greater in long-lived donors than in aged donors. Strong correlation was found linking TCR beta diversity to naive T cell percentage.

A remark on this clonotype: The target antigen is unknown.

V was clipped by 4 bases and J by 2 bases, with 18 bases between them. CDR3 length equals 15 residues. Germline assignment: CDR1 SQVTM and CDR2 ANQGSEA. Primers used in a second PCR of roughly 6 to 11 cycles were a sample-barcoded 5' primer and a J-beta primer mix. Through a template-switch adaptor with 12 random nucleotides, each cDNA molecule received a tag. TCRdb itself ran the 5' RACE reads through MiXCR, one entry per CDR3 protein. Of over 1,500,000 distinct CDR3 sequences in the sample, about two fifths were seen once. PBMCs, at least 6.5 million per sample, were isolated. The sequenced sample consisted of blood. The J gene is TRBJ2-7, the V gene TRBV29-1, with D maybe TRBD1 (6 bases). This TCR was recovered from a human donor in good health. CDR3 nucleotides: TGCAGCGTTGGAGATTCGGGACAACCAACCTACGAGCAGTACTTC. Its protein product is CSVGDSGQPTYEQYF.